A single sample is the source of the 7 T cell receptor beta chains below, sequenced in a study of T cell responses to AZD1222 COVID-19 vaccine (dated by TCRdb to about 2021). Receptor amplification or capture employed the immunoSEQ multiplex PCR assay. The table comes from immuneACCESS by way of TCRdb, which keeps in-frame sequences with V and J called. Part of the clones is missing from these tables; in studies checked, under half for an unresolved V gene and the rest for unknown reasons. In this sample the table shows 100,000 or so clones, 92% of which occur a single time. The ten largest clones represent 3.1% of the sample. The time point label, read with the paper, signifies: about 28 days (+/-7) after the second vaccine dose. The source material was peripheral blood, sampled 28 days after the second AZD1222 dose. Source of these receptors: an adult who received the AZD1222 COVID-19 vaccine.

The chain recombines TRBV18 with TRBJ1-2; 7 nucleotides agree with TRBD1. Looked up from germline, CDR1 is KGHSH and CDR2 is LQKENI. Trimming cost V 5 bases and J 7 bases; bases outside gene matches: 10. The CDR3 length is 14 residues. CDR3 DNA: TGTGCCAGCTCAGGATCGGGACAGCCCCTTGGCTACACCTTC. This codes for CASSGSGQPLGYTF.

The V call is TRBV7-8, the J call TRBJ1-1; the D gene is possibly TRBD1 (5 bases). V gave up 3 bases and J gave up 1 base, with 12 bases separating them. CDR1 and CDR2 from the germline V gene are SGHVS and FQNEAQ. The CDR3 contains 15 residues. Here the CDR3 DNA reads TGTGCCAGCAGCTTGGACACCCAAGGGAACACTGAAGCTTTCTTT. Translation gives CASSLDTQGNTEAFF.

The V and J genes are TRBV6-1 and TRBJ1-6; 11 bases are a match to TRBD1. CDR1 and CDR2 (germline): MNHNS, SASEGT. Unmatched junction bases numbered 5, after V lost 3 bases and J lost 7 bases. This CDR3 comprises 16 residues. CDR3: CASSEGQGVLNSPLHF. The CDR3 DNA sequence: TGTGCCAGCAGTGAGGGACAGGGGGTTCTAAATTCACCCCTCCACTTT.

This sequence joins TRBV7-2 and TRBJ2-1, with 7 bases aligning to TRBD1. J was trimmed by 5 bases and V by 1 base; bases with no gene match: 5. The CDR3 covers 15 residues. Germline CDR1 SGHTA, CDR2 FQGNSA. The CDR3 nucleotides read TGTGCCAGCAGCTTAGAAGGAAGGGGGCACAATGAGCAGTTCTTC. Encoded protein: CASSLEGRGHNEQFF.

The CDR3 nucleotides are TGTGCCAGCACAGACCGGGGGGACACCCAGAGAAACACCATATATTTT. Its translation: CASTDRGDTQRNTIYF. The chain combines TRBV6-4 with TRBJ1-3; D is possibly TRBD1 (6 bases). The CDR3 loop spans 16 amino acids. Trimming pared 7 bases from V and 5 bases from J, leaving 21 bases between. CDR1 is MRHNA and CDR2 is SNTAGT in the germline V gene.

The V gene is TRBV19, the J gene TRBJ1-2, with TRBD1 as a possible D gene (6 bases). Germline CDR1 and CDR2: LNHDA and SQIVND (reference sequence). The V end lost 4 bases, the J end lost 8 bases, and 17 bases lay between the germline ends. The CDR3 loop spans 14 amino acids. In nucleotides, the CDR3 is TGTGCCAGTAGTACGGACAGTTCCGCGGGAGGCTACACCTTC. Residues: CASSTDSSAGGYTF.

This sequence joins TRBV10-3 and TRBJ1-5; maybe TRBD1 (5 bases). V was cut by 3 bases and J by 7 bases, with 7 bases left in between. The CDR3 sequence is 12 residues long. Germline CDR1 reads ENHRY; CDR2 reads SYGVKD. The CDR3 region is CAISDREQPQHF. In nucleotides, the CDR3 is TGTGCCATCAGTGACAGGGAACAGCCCCAGCATTTT.